The 6 T cell receptor beta chains below come from one sample, sequenced in a study of OX40 agonist ivuxolimab in advanced cancers. Libraries were prepared by immunoSEQ multiplex PCR; TCRdb keeps only in-frame clonotypes and omits some of them. Of about 76,000 clones in the sample, 85% were seen once. The source material was CD4+ or CD8+ T cells sorted from blood, sampled in a trial of the OX40 agonist ivuxolimab. These receptors all stem from an adult with an advanced solid tumor such as melanoma, head and neck, liver or kidney cancer.

The chain carries TRBV28 and TRBJ1-2; D gene uncertain. Trimming cost V 3 bases and J 8 bases, with 10 bases left between them. CDR3 length: 12 amino acids. Germline CDR1 MDHEN, CDR2 SYDVKM. The CDR3 loop is CASSFGRAGYTF. CDR3 bases: TGTGCCAGCAGTTTTGGCCGGGCCGGCTACACCTTC.

The V call is TRBV5-4, the J call TRBJ2-3; D remains unclear. From germline, CDR1 is SGHNT and CDR2 YYREEE (reference sequence). The V end was cut by 1 base, the J end by 1 base, with 4 bases between. CDR3 length equals 13 residues. The CDR3 coding sequence is TGTGCCAGCAGCTTGAGCGGCACAGATACGCAGTATTTT. Its protein product is CASSLSGTDTQYF.

V and J are TRBV10-3 and TRBJ1-2, with D maybe TRBD1 (5 bases). The CDR3 is made up of 14 amino acids. Germline-derived CDR1 and CDR2 are ENHRY and SYGVKD. V was clipped by 3 bases and J by 2 bases, with 10 bases between them. CDR3 DNA: TGTGCCATCAGTGATTTTGCAGGGAACTATGGCTACACCTTC. Its translation is CAISDFAGNYGYTF.

The gene calls are TRBV4-1 and TRBJ2-3, with 10 bases that match TRBD1. The CDR3 has 15 residues. Trimming at V came to 4 bases and at J to 4 bases, leaving 5 bases not matched to a gene. Germline V CDR1 and CDR2: MGHRA, YSYEKL. CDR3 residues: CASSRLGQGADTQYF. CDR3 coding DNA: TGCGCCAGCAGCCGTCTAGGACAGGGGGCAGATACGCAGTATTTT.

This sequence joins TRBV7-2 and TRBJ1-5; D not certain. The germline gives CDR1 SGHTA, CDR2 FQGNSA. The CDR3 has 12 residues. V lost 8 bases and J 1 base, leaving 6 bases between the germline ends. As DNA, the CDR3 is TGTGCCAGCGCAAGCAGCAATCAGCCCCAGCATTTT. This sequence encodes CASASSNQPQHF.

This sequence joins TRBV7-9 and TRBJ1-5, with a possible D match to TRBD1 (5 bases). Germline CDR1 reads SEHNR; CDR2 reads FQNEAQ (reference sequence). The ends were cut back, 4 bases at V and 3 bases at J, with 16 bases in the middle. CDR3 length: 16 amino acids. The CDR3 here is CASSSGAQGPNQPQHF. The DNA of the CDR3 is TGTGCCAGCAGCTCTGGGGCCCAGGGACCCAATCAGCCCCAGCATTTT. The full variable domain, completed using reference TRBV7-9 and TRBJ1-5, is DTGVSQNPRHKITKRGQNVTFRCDPISEHNRLYWYRQTLGQGPEFLTYFQNEAQLEKSRLLSDRFSAERPKGSFSTLEIQRTEQGDSAMYLCASSSGAQGPNQPQHFGDGTRLSIL.